Following are 23 T cell receptor beta chains from one sample sequenced in a study of identical twins. MiXCR, applied by TCRdb to the 5' RACE reads, yields one record per CDR3 protein. The sample gives 1.5 million to 2 million distinct CDR3 sequences, about 30% of which show up once; 0.27% is in the top ten. Material: cord blood. The source is a newborn girl in good health.

V usage is TRBV6-1 and J usage is TRBJ1-5; 8 bases fit TRBD1. This CDR3 is built from 15 residues. In germline, CDR1 is MNHNS, CDR2 SASEGT. V gave up 5 bases and J gave up 5 bases; unmatched junction bases: 8. DNA of the CDR3: TGTGCCAGCAGTAAGCTCGGGACAGGCGATCAGCCCCAGCATTTT. Amino acid sequence: CASSKLGTGDQPQHF.

This clonotype was observed a few times. V gene TRBV7-2 combines with J gene TRBJ2-7; 8 bases are shared with TRBD1. Per germline, CDR1 SGHTA and CDR2 FQGNSA. The CDR3 sequence is 15 residues long. J gave up 1 base and V 4 bases, and 6 bases lay outside the gene matches. DNA of the CDR3: TGTGCCAGCAGCTCGGACAGGGTCCCTTCCTACGAGCAGTACTTC. This gives the protein CASSSDRVPSYEQYF.

Many counts were recorded for this clonotype. This rearrangement joins TRBV18 to TRBJ2-4; D is ambiguous. V lost 2 bases to trimming and J lost 0 bases, with 5 bases between them. Germline V gene data show CDR1 as KGHSH and CDR2 as LQKENI. CDR3 length equals 14 residues. CDR3 loop: CASSPRTAKNIQYF. The DNA of the CDR3 is TGTGCCAGCTCACCAAGGACAGCCAAAAACATTCAGTACTTC.

This clonotype was observed a handful of times. The chain recombines TRBV10-1 with TRBJ1-5; TRBD1 agrees at 7 bases. Germline V gene sequence: CDR1 WNHNN, CDR2 SYGVQD (reference sequence). J gave up 4 bases and V 4 bases, and 1 base lay outside the gene matches. This CDR3 spans 13 amino acids. The CDR3 DNA follows: TGCGCCAGCAGTGTGGACAGGAATCAGCCCCAGCATTTT. The encoded protein is CASSVDRNQPQHF.

This clonotype showed up just a few times. The genes are TRBV20-1 and TRBJ2-3; 9 nucleotides match TRBD2. Germline CDR1 is DFQATT and CDR2 is SNEGSKA (reference sequence). This CDR3 contains 14 residues. The junction had 8 bases not matched to a gene; V was cut back by 8 bases and J by 2 bases. The CDR3 nucleotides are TGCAGTATCACTCTAGCGGGGCCCACAGATACGCAGTATTTT. It encodes CSITLAGPTDTQYF.

This clonotype was seen repeatedly, ten times or more. The chain combines TRBV28 with TRBJ2-5; 8 bases match TRBD2. J gave up 7 bases and V 8 bases, and 6 bases lay outside the gene matches. Germline V lookup: CDR1 MDHEN, CDR2 SYDVKM. The CDR3 has 12 residues. The CDR3 sequence is CASGTSVGTQYF. DNA for the CDR3: TGTGCCAGCGGGACTAGTGTCGGGACCCAGTACTTC.

V usage is TRBV15 and J usage is TRBJ1-1; D is ambiguous. This CDR3 spans 15 amino acids. Germline V CDR1 and CDR2: LNHNV, YYDKDF (reference sequence). V was trimmed by 4 bases and J by 1 base, leaving 13 bases between them. The CDR3: CATSIPLTENTEAFF. As DNA, the CDR3 is TGTGCCACCAGCATACCTTTGACCGAGAACACTGAAGCTTTCTTT.

This clonotype was seen a few times. The DNA of the CDR3 is TGTGCCAGCAGCGTAGCTCTGGATCGGCTGAGGGGGCCATTCGAGCAGTTCTTC. It codes for CASSVALDRLRGPFEQFF. The rearrangement joins TRBV9 to TRBJ2-1; 7 bases fit TRBD1. This CDR3 spans 18 amino acids. CDR1 is SGDLS and CDR2 is YYNGEE in the germline V gene. After removal of 0 bases from V and 10 bases from J, the junction contained 19 bases not matched to a gene. Complete variable domain (other parts from reference TRBV9 and TRBJ2-1): DSGVTQTPKHLITATGQRVTLRCSPRSGDLSVYWYQQSLDQGLQFLIQYYNGEERAKGNILERFSAQQFPDLHSELNLSSLELGDSALYFCASSVALDRLRGPFEQFFGPGTRLTVL.

Many counts were recorded for this clonotype. The chain joins TRBV25-1 to TRBJ2-3; no clear D. Between the trimmed V and J ends, which lost 1 base and 2 bases, there was a span of 10 bases. The CDR3 sequence is 15 residues long. CDR1 is MGHDK, CDR2 SYGVNS, per germline. This CDR3 is CASSELAPDTDTQYF. As DNA, the CDR3 is TGTGCCAGCAGTGAATTAGCTCCCGACACAGATACGCAGTATTTT.

The chain combines TRBV15 with TRBJ2-3, with 8 bases aligning to TRBD2. The germline V gene encodes CDR1 LNHNV and CDR2 YYDKDF (reference sequence). The trim removed 5 bases at V and 1 base at J, leaving 2 bases unmatched. There are 14 residues in the CDR3. The CDR3 reads CATSRGGGTDTQYF. DNA of the CDR3: TGTGCCACCAGCCGGGGGGGCGGCACAGATACGCAGTATTTT.

The rearrangement joins TRBV28 to TRBJ2-5, with D hard to call. The germline gives CDR1 MDHEN, CDR2 SYDVKM. The CDR3 consists of 14 residues. V was cut by 6 bases and J by 1 base, with 12 bases left in between. The CDR3 protein is CASSSSVVQETQYF. CDR3 nucleotide sequence: TGTGCCAGCAGCTCGTCGGTGGTCCAAGAGACCCAGTACTTC.

This clonotype showed up just a few times. V usage is TRBV2 and J usage is TRBJ1-1; D unresolved. CDR1 and CDR2 (germline): SNHLY, FYNNEI. V shed 1 base and J shed 9 bases, with 12 bases lying between them. The CDR3 contains 13 residues. The CDR3 is CASSEEAGWKAFF. CDR3 coding DNA: TGTGCCAGCAGTGAAGAGGCAGGTTGGAAAGCTTTCTTT.

CDR3 DNA: TGTGCCATCAGTGAGTCGGTTATAGGGAATGGCTACACCTTC. It is translated as CAISESVIGNGYTF. The rearrangement links TRBV10-3 to TRBJ1-2; no clear D. Between the trimmed V and J ends, which lost 0 bases and 6 bases, there was a span of 11 bases. There are 14 residues in the CDR3. CDR1 is ENHRY, CDR2 SYGVKD, per germline.

This clonotype came up a few times. V is TRBV15 and J is TRBJ2-1; D possibly matches TRBD1 or TRBD2 (5 bases each). CDR1 and CDR2 from the germline V gene are LNHNV and YYDKDF (reference sequence). This CDR3 comprises 13 residues. With 0 bases removed from V and 7 bases from J, the gap between germline ends came to 7 bases. The CDR3 region has the DNA TGTGCCACCAGCAGAGATTGGGGGAATGAGCAGTTCTTC. It specifies CATSRDWGNEQFF.

Notes on this clonotype: The junction departs from the called germline gene at one end, perhaps through a read error. The chain couples TRBV20-1 to TRBJ2-7; D is undetermined. The CDR3 has 15 amino acids. Germline loops: CDR1 DFQATT, CDR2 SNEGSKA (reference sequence). The CDR3 region has the DNA TGCAGTGCCCCCTCGGACCGTCTCCTCTCCTACAAGCAGTACTTC. Amino acid sequence: CSAPSDRLLSYKQYF.

This clonotype was found a few times. J is TRBJ2-3 and V is TRBV15; D remains ambiguous. The CDR3 extends over 14 amino acids. V lost 2 bases and J 3 bases, leaving 9 bases between the germline ends. CDR1 and CDR2 from the germline V gene are LNHNV and YYDKDF (reference sequence). The DNA for the CDR3 is TGTGCCACCAGCAGACGGAGACGGACAGATACGCAGTATTTT. Translated: CATSRRRRTDTQYF.

The chain carries TRBV21-1 and TRBJ2-1. TRBV21-1 represents a pseudogene. The CDR3 contains 17 residues. The CDR3 is CVSSPKGRRSSYNEQFF. The CDR3 coding sequence is TGTGTCAGCAGCCCCAAAGGACGACGGAGCTCCTACAATGAGCAGTTCTTC.

The chain recombines TRBV5-1 with TRBJ2-7; tentative D call: TRBD1 (5 bases). Trimming took 4 bases from V and 0 from J, leaving 11 bases between them. The germline gives CDR1 SGHRS, CDR2 YFSETQ. This CDR3 spans 14 amino acids. CDR3: CASSPGRASYEQYF. The CDR3 DNA reads as TGCGCCAGCAGCCCGGGCAGGGCCTCCTACGAGCAGTACTTC.

This clonotype was seen more than once but under ten times. This sequence joins TRBV20-1 and TRBJ2-2, with D possibly called TRBD1 or TRBD2 (7 bases each). V lost 3 bases and J 6 bases, leaving 17 bases between the germline ends. This CDR3 is built from 15 residues. CDR1 and CDR2 from the germline V gene are DFQATT and SNEGSKA (reference sequence). CDR3 sequence (DNA): TGCAGTGCTAGTGAACAGGGGAGGGGGCCCGGGGAGCTGTTTTTT. Translation gives CSASEQGRGPGELFF.

The chain couples TRBV5-1 to TRBJ2-2, with D tentatively TRBD1 (6 bases). The CDR3 runs 14 residues. Germline V gene data show CDR1 as SGHRS and CDR2 as YFSETQ. Between the trimmed V and J ends, which lost 4 bases and 1 base, there was a span of 8 bases. CDR3 region: CASSTGQNTGELFF. CDR3 coding DNA: TGCGCCAGCAGCACGGGACAGAACACCGGGGAGCTGTTTTTT.

This clonotype has only a few counts. The rearrangement links TRBV27 to TRBJ2-3, with 8 nucleotides matching TRBD2. This CDR3 spans 13 amino acids. J gave up 2 bases and V 8 bases, and 3 bases lay outside the gene matches. CDR1 and CDR2 (germline): MNHEY, SMNVEV (reference sequence). The CDR3 here is CASGRGDTDTQYF. The CDR3 DNA sequence: TGTGCCAGCGGGCGGGGGGACACAGATACGCAGTATTTT.

The table lists this clonotype with a few counts. The chain links TRBV29-1 to TRBJ1-3; the D gene is possibly TRBD1 (6 bases). Trimming pared 7 bases from V and 2 bases from J, leaving 12 bases between. The CDR3 runs to 13 residues. Germline CDR1 SQVTM, CDR2 ANQGSEA. The chain's CDR3 is CSARTAAGNTIYF. The CDR3 region has the DNA TGCAGCGCTCGGACAGCTGCTGGAAACACCATATATTTT.

The chain couples TRBV27 to TRBJ2-3; a possible D gene is TRBD1 (6 bases). In germline, CDR1 is MNHEY, CDR2 SMNVEV (reference sequence). V was shortened by 5 bases and J by 2 bases, with 14 bases between the two germline ends. This CDR3 has 15 amino acids. CDR3 residues: CASSALDSPTDTQYF. The CDR3 DNA follows: TGTGCCAGCAGTGCGCTGGACAGTCCCACAGATACGCAGTATTTT.